What follows is one TCR beta chain and its context. This clonotype was seen many times. It lacks a known antigen. There are no base qualities to consult, and no much larger clone falls within one base. In the ophthalmopathy patients, disease was moderately to severely active, with a Clinical Activity Score of 3 or more, a NOSPECS grade of 4 or more, and a duration of less than 3 months. Patients with uncontrolled infections, other autoimmune diseases, pregnancy or lactation were excluded. Diagnoses were established on the basis of clinical symptoms, serum thyroxine and TRAb, thyroid ultrasound, and orbital computed tomography. Ficoll-Paque density gradient centrifugation was used to isolate PBMCs from 8 to 10 ml of fresh peripheral blood. Total RNA was extracted using Trizol reagent, and RNA quality was assessed on an Agilent 2100 Bioanalyzer. The sample comes from a study of T cells in Graves' hyperthyroidism and ophthalmopathy (dated 2019 in TCRdb). Context from the whole study: Peripheral blood samples were taken at the time of initial diagnosis, prior to any treatment. After blood sampling, hyperthyroidism patients were treated with methimazole at a starting dose of 30 mg daily, and ophthalmopathy patients were treated with high-dose intravenous methylprednisolone. TCR Vbeta CDR3 sequencing of 120 to 150 peripheral blood samples (about 45 ophthalmopathy, approximately 80 hyperthyroidism and some 17 progressor patients) is reported in the paper. The 90 to 100 discovery patients were randomly divided into training and test sets at a 7:3 ratio. To identify distinguishing TCR V-J signatures, a discovery cohort of about 95 patients was used, comprising 43 with Graves' ophthalmopathy and approximately 58 with stable Graves' hyperthyroidism. Prospective prediction of ophthalmopathy was tested in an independent validation cohort of 18 to 20 hyperthyroidism patients and roughly 16 patients who later progressed to ophthalmopathy. Thyroid tissue and blood T-cell repertoires from several Graves' hyperthyroidism patients were also compared in the study. The research as a whole found: Ophthalmopathy was separated from stable hyperthyroidism by a 13 V-J signature model, with roughly 88% sensitivity and about 84% specificity obtained in cross-validation and 80%/75% obtained in testing. Most expanded thyroid clonotypes (frequency above 0.001) were also detected in blood, suggesting blood repertoires may reflect thyroid immune responses. No statistical method was used to fix the sample size in advance, and group allocation was not hidden from the investigators. During validation, the model predicted progression to ophthalmopathy a median of around 6 months ahead of onset, with just under 71% sensitivity and roughly 75% specificity.

Deletion took 2 bases off V and 0 bases off J, with a span of 10 bases between the germline ends. The CDR3 starts with the cysteine, ends with the phenylalanine, and has 16 residues. Only the CDR3 DNA stays, 48 bases, in frame from base 1. CDR1 SGHVS and CDR2 FNYEAQ were looked up in the germline V gene. The TCR beta CDR3 regions were amplified from the RNA transcripts. For the first round of RT-PCR on the TCR CDR3, the HTBI primer set was used together with the Qiagen OneStep RT-PCR kit. Libraries were constructed in a second round of multiplex PCR, after which size selection and purification were performed. The libraries were sequenced on an Illumina HiSeq2000 using paired-end 100 bp reads. The authors' pipeline ran thus. SOAPnuke was used to process the raw data, removing reads that contained adapters or uncalled bases, had a mean Phred below 15, or lacked an exact match to the constant primer or identifier. COPE v1.2.5 was used to merge high-quality paired reads, and clonotypes were defined as unique nucleotide sequences. Clonotypes were aligned to IMGT TRBV, TRBD and TRBJ reference segments using MiTCR v1.1. The analysis was restricted to V-J combinations with a frequency above 0.0001, which together covered 99% to 99.2% of the repertoires. The TCS score was defined as F50 (clonal expansion) divided by E x V (chaos), with BLOSUM62-based TCRdist calculated between CDR3 peptides within each V-J. Welch's t-statistics and random forest reduced fewer than 550 V-J features to 13, which were used in a naive Bayes classifier (R e1071). Through fastp at Q25 and MiXCR, TCRdb rebuilt clones from the public reads, retaining in-frame beta chains. Rows with one shared CDR3 protein collapse into an entry with the most common genes and DNA. The V and J calls follow TCRdb's processing rather than the paper's. The sample table contains around 600,000 distinct CDR3 sequences; only one count was recorded for around 15% of them. Approximately 12% of the sample is in the top ten clones.

The origin of this receptor is a woman in her forties or fifties with Graves' ophthalmopathy. Recombination linked TRBV7-6 to TRBJ2-2; 5 matching bases give a weak D call of TRBD1. Sequencing input: blood. The CDR3 protein: CASSLLLGPNTGELFF. The DNA sequence is TGTGCCAGCAGCTTATTACTGGGGCCGAACACCGGGGAGCTGTTTTTT.